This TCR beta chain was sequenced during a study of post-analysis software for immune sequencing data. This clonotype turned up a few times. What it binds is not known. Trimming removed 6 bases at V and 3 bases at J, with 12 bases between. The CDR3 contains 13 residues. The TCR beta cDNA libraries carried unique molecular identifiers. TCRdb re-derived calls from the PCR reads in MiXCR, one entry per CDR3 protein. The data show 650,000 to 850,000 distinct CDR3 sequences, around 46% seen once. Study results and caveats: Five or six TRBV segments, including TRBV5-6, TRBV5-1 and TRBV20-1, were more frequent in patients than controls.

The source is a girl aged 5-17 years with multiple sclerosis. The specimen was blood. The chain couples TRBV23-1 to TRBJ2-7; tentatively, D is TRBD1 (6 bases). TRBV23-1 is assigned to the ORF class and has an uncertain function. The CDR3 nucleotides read TGCGCCAGCAGGCCGGGACACAACTACGAGCAGTACTTC. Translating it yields CASRPGHNYEQYF.